This T cell receptor beta chain is from a study of blood T cell repertoires in COVID-19. The overall study: Donors in the United States, Italy and Spain gave samples during acute or convalescent COVID-19. Sources were T cells, B-cell-depleted T cells, or PBMCs; the material itself was cDNA or gDNA.

Methods used by the authors: Nucleated cell counts were estimated from reference gene primer amplification. Some clones are missing from TCRdb's copy, which holds only in-frame ones; the method was immunoSEQ multiplex PCR. That table supplies the V and J calls and clone size; D and trimming were determined from the DNA. The profile shows about 58,000 clones, around 85% of them singletons. The CDR3 extends over 14 amino acids. V dropped 1 base and J dropped 8 bases, with 11 bases sitting between them. Germline-derived CDR1 and CDR2 are SGHTA and FQGNSA. J is TRBJ1-4 and V is TRBV7-2; no clear D gene. Sequencing was done on a sample of peripheral blood. The sequence derives from a human donor in a cohort sampled during active COVID-19. CDR3 amino acids: CASSLGGLGEKLFF. As DNA, the CDR3 is TGTGCCAGCAGCTTAGGAGGGCTTGGGGAAAAACTGTTTTTT.